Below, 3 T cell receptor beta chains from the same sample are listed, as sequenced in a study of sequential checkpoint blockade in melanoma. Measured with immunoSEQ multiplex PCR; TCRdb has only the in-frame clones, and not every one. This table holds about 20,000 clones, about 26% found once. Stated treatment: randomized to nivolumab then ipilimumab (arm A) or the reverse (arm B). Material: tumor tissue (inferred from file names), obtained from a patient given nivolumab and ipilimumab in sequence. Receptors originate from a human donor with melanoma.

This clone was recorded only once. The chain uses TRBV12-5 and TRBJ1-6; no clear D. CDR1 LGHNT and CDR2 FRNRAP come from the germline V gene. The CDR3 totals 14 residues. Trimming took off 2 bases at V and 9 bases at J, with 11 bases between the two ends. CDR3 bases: TGTGCTAGTGGTTTGTCAACCGAGGCTTCACCCCTCCACTTT. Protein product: CASGLSTEASPLHF.

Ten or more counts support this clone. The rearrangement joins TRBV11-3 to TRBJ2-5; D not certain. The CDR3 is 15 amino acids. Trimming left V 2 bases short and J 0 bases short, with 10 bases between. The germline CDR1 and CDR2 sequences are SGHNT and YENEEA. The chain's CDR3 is CASSLSTAYQETQYF. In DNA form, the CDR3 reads TGTGCCAGCAGCTTAAGTACGGCGTACCAAGAGACCCAGTACTTC.

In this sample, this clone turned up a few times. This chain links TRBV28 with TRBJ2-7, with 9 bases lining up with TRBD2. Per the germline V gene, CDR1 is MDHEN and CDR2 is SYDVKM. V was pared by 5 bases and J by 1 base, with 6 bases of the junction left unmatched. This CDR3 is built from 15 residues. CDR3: CASSPGLAVSYEQYF. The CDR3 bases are TGTGCCAGCAGTCCGGGACTAGCAGTATCCTACGAGCAGTACTTC.